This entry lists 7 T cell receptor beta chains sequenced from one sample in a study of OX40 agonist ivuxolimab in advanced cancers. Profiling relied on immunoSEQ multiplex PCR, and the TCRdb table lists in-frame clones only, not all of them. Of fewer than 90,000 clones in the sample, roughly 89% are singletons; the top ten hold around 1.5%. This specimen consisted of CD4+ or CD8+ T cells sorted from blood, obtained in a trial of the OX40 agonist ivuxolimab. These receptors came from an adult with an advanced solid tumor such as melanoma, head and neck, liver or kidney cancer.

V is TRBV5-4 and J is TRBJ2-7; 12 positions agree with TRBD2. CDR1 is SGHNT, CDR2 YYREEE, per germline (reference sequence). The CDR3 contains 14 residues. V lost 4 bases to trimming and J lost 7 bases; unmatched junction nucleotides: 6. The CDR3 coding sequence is TGTGCCAGCAGCCGGACTAGCGGGGTAGGTGAGCAGTACTTC. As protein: CASSRTSGVGEQYF.

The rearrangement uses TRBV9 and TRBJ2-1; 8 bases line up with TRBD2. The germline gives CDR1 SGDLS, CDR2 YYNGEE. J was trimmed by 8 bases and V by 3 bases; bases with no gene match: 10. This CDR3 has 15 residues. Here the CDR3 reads CASSAPGLVGHEQFF. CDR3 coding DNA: TGTGCCAGCAGCGCCCCGGGACTAGTGGGCCATGAGCAGTTCTTC.

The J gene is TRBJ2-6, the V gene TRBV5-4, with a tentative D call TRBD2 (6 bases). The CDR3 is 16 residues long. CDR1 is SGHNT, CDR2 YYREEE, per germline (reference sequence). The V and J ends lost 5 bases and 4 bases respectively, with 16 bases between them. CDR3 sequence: CASSRDGTGGANVLTF. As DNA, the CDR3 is TGTGCCAGCAGTCGGGACGGGACTGGAGGGGCCAACGTCCTGACTTTC.

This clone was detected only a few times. This CDR3 is CASSSTKGAVEQYF. Here the CDR3 DNA reads TGTGCCAGCTCATCAACTAAGGGGGCGGTCGAGCAGTACTTC. V is TRBV18 and J is TRBJ2-7, with 7 nucleotides matching TRBD1. Germline CDR1 reads KGHSH; CDR2 reads LQKENI. The CDR3 sequence is 14 residues long. The V and J ends lost 5 bases and 6 bases, in that order; junction bases with no gene match: 10.

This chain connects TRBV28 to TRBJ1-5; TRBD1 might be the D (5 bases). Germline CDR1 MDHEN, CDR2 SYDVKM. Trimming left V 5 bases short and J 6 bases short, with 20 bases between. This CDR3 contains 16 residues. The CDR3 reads CASSLGTTFIGQPQHF. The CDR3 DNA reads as TGTGCCAGCAGTCTCGGGACCACATTCATTGGTCAGCCCCAGCATTTT. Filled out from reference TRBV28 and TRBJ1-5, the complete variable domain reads DVKVTQSSRYLVKRTGEKVFLECVQDMDHENMFWYRQDPGLGLRLIYFSYDVKMKEKGDIPEGYSVSREKKERFSLILESASTNQTSMYLCASSLGTTFIGQPQHFGDGTRLSIL.

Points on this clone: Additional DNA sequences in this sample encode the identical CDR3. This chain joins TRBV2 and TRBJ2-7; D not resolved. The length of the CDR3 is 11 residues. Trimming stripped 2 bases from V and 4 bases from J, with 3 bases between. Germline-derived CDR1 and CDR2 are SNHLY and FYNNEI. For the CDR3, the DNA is TGTGCCAGCAGTGAACGTTACGAGCAGTACTTC. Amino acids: CASSERYEQYF.

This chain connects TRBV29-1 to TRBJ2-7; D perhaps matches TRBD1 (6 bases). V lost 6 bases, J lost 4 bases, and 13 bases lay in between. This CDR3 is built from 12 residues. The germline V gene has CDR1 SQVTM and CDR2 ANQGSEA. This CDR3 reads CSVTLQGYEQYF. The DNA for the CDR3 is TGCAGCGTGACCCTACAGGGTTACGAGCAGTACTTC.